This TCR beta chain was found in a study of response to subunit inactivated influenza vaccine listed by TCRdb under 2018. For the wider study: To follow how T cells responded to a trivalent subunit inactivated influenza vaccine, the researchers relied on deep quantitative profiling of the T cell receptor repertoire. Study-wide findings and limitations: It was suggested by the authors that each seasonal influenza vaccination may recruit only a limited number of new T cells.

The germline V and J ends show losses of 6 bases and 0 bases respectively, and no gene match explains 6 bases of the junction. The germline V gene supplies CDR1 MNHNS and CDR2 SASEGT. The CDR3 runs 15 residues from the cysteine to the phenylalanine. The sequence is cut down to CDR3 DNA, 45 bases in frame from base 1. Notes on this clonotype: What this receptor recognizes is not known. Nothing much larger sits one base from this clone, and base qualities are not available.

The method was RT-PCR. Sequenced using an Illumina HiSeq 2500. The raw public reads went through TCRdb reprocessing: fastp at Q25, MiXCR clone calling, in-frame beta chains kept. A single entry per CDR3 protein holds the most common genes and DNA from its merged rows. Within this sample are 550,000 to 800,000 distinct CDR3 sequences, with around 14% of them counted one time only. The ten largest clones capture around a tenth of the sample. This clonotype was obtained from a man aged 45 to 65 who received an inactivated influenza vaccine. Donor details come from another sample of the same person, matched by shared clones. The sequence joins TRBV6-1 to TRBJ2-7, with 9 bases aligning to TRBD1. The specimen was PBMCs from blood, collected 12 days after vaccination. The CDR3 is CASSISGQGSYEQYF. The DNA sequence reads TGTGCCAGCAGCATATCGGGACAGGGCTCCTACGAGCAGTACTTC.